What follows is one TCR beta chain and its context. V trimming: 6 bases; J trimming: 7 bases; junction bases outside the gene matches: 8. Per germline, CDR1 MDHEN and CDR2 SYDVKM. CDR3 length: 14 amino acids. The data belong to a study of blood T cell repertoires in COVID-19. Sequenced by immunoSEQ multiplex PCR; TCRdb stores in-frame clones only, minus some. The table has 78,000 or so clones, about four fifths seen once. The sample consisted of peripheral blood. This chain uses TRBV28 with TRBJ1-5, with 8 nucleotides matching TRBD1. The clonotype comes from a human donor in a cohort sampled during active COVID-19. The CDR3 spells CASRLTGEGQPQHF. CDR3 in DNA: TGTGCCAGCAGACTGACAGGGGAGGGGCAGCCCCAGCATTTT.